The rows below give T cell receptor beta chains drawn from one sample of a study of T cell repertoires in cytomegalovirus infection. Via MiXCR, TCRdb re-called the reads, giving one row per CDR3 protein. The table has roughly 600,000 distinct CDR3 sequences, 20% to 30% seen once. What was sequenced was CD8+ T cells from PBMCs. The source of these receptors is a human donor in good health (CMV status not recorded). Some clones in this sample may be carry-over from other donors' samples. The conserved cysteine and the conserved F or W are not part of the CDR3 here.

>TRBJ1-6|TRBV20-1
SAGDRGRPYNSPLH
>TRBJ2-5|TRBV6-1
ASSDWGQFQETQY
>TRBJ1-1|TRBV23-1
ASSQSRQAMNTEAF
>TRBJ2-1|TRBV19
VSSIGRRLYNEQF
>TRBJ2-7|TRBV6-6
ASSMGQFPSYEQY
>TRBJ2-2|TRBV7-6
ASSLGQGRGGGELF
>TRBJ2-5|TRBV29-1
SVEGLDRETQY
>TRBJ2-2|TRBV9
ASSAGRTAWTGELF
>TRBJ2-1|TRBV19
ASTRNRGRATYNEQF
>TRBJ1-1|TRBV7-8
ASSRRTGEMDTEAF
>TRBJ1-1|TRBV7-2
ASSSGGGVWGTEAF
>TRBJ1-5|TRBV7-2
ASSPWGGNQPQH
>TRBJ1-1|TRBV28
ASSFRWAEAF
>TRBJ1-2|TRBV20-1
SARDPHGGGYT
>TRBJ2-5|TRBV24-1
ATSDPGGLEETQY
>TRBJ2-7|TRBV2
ASRGGTYEQY
>TRBJ1-6|TRBV20-1
SARDYSGGGSPLH
>TRBJ2-1|TRBV20-1
SATGGGLYNEQF
>TRBJ2-1|TRBV7-6
ASSLRLNGEQF
>TRBJ2-5|TRBV7-6
ASSSGQKQETQY
>TRBJ2-5|TRBV2
ASSERVFGRETQY
>TRBJ2-1|TRBV28
ASSFRGPPFDEQF
>TRBJ1-5|TRBV6-1
ATAQDIGGNQPQH
>TRBJ2-2|TRBV5-1
ASSSETANTGELF
>TRBJ2-2|TRBV14
ASSQEEPGYTGELF
>TRBJ1-5|TRBV28
ASTHLGRSNQPQH
>TRBJ1-2|TRBV7-6
ASSLNRGDGYT
>TRBJ1-2|TRBV7-2
ASNRRGTGDYGYT
>TRBJ2-3|TRBV4-1
ASSQPSDTQY
>TRBJ1-6|TRBV7-2
ASSPPTGANSPLH
>TRBJ2-5|TRBV6-5
ASSFLEGLLGGETQY
>TRBJ2-1|TRBV5-1
TSSLGGSDEQF
>TRBJ2-2|TRBV29-1
SVEIQGKTGELF
>TRBJ2-3|TRBV28
ASSLWVDTQY
>TRBJ2-1|TRBV6-5
ASSVQGVHEQF
>TRBJ2-3|TRBV7-4
ANSSYTHSTDTQY
>TRBJ1-5|TRBV25-1
ASSELLGNQPQH
>TRBJ2-1|TRBV3-1
ASSQWQGADEQF
>TRBJ2-6|TRBV7-9
ASSLKGTTTPGANVLT
>TRBJ1-2|TRBV10-3
AISETGDNYGYT